This T cell receptor beta chain was documented in a study of T cell changes during pregnancy in multiple sclerosis. Sequencing was performed with immunoSEQ multiplex PCR; in TCRdb, only in-frame clones are kept and a portion is missing. The sample carries over 80,000 clones, about nine tenths recorded once. Germline V gene data show CDR1 as KGHSH and CDR2 as LQKENI. The CDR3 runs to 15 residues. The V end lost 3 bases, the J end lost 5 bases, and 14 bases lay between the germline ends. Sequencing was performed on peripheral blood, taken in the second trimester of pregnancy. The source is a female donor in good health, enrolled as a control in a pregnancy study. The V gene is TRBV18, the J gene TRBJ1-5; D not resolved. The chain's CDR3 is CASSPEMRVDQPQHF. Here the CDR3 DNA reads TGTGCCAGCTCACCGGAGATGAGGGTGGATCAGCCCCAGCATTTT.